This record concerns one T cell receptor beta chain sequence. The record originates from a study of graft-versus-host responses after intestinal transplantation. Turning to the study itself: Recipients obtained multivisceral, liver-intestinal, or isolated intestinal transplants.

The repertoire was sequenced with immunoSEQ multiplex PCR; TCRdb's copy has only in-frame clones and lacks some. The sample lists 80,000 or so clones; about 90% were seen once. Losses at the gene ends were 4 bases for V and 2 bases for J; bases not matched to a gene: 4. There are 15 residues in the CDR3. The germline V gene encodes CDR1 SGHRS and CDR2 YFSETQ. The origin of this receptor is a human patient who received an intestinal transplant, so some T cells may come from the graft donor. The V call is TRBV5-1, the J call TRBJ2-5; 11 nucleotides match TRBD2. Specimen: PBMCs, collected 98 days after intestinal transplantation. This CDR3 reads CASSHLAGGQETQYF. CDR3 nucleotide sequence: TGCGCCAGCAGCCACTTAGCGGGGGGGCAAGAGACCCAGTACTTC.